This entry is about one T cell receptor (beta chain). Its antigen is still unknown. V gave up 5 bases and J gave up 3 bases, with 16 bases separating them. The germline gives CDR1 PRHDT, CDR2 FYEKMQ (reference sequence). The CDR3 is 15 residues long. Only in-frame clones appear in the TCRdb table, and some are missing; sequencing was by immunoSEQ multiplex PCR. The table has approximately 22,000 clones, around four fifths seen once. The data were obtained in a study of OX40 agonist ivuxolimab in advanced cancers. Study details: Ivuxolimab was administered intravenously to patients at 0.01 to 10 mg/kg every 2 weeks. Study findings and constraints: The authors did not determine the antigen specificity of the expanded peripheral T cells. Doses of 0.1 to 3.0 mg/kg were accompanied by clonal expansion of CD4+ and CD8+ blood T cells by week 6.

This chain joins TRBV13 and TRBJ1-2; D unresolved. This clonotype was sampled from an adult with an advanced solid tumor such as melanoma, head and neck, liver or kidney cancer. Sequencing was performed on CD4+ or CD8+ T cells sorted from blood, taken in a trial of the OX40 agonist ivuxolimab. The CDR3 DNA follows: TGTGCCAGCAGCCCCGGACTGGGGAGGGACTATGGCTACACCTTC. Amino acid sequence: CASSPGLGRDYGYTF. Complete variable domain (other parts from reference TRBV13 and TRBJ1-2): AAGVIQSPRHLIKEKRETATLKCYPIPRHDTVYWYQQGPGQDPQFLISFYEKMQSDKGSIPDRFSAQQFSDYHSELNMSSLELGDSALYFCASSPGLGRDYGYTFGSGTRLTVV.